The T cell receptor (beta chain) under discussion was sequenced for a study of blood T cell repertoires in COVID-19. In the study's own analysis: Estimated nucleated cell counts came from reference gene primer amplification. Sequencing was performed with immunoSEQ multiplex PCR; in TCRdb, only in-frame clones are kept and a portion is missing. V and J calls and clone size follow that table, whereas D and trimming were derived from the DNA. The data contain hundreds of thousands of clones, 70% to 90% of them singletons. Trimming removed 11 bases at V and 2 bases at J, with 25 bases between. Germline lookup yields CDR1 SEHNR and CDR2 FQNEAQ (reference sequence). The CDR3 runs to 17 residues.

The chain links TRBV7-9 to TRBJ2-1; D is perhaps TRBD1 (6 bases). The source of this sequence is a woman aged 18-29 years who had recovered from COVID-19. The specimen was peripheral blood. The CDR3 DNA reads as TGTGCCGCGGAACGACAGGATGAGGACAGCACCTACAATGAGCAGTTCTTC. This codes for CAAERQDEDSTYNEQFF.